These 28 T cell receptor beta chains were all obtained from the same sample, sequenced in a study of cytomegalovirus exposure and HLA in healthy donors. The PCR had 60 Vbeta and 13 Jbeta primers. Some clones are missing from TCRdb's copy, which holds only in-frame ones; the method was immunoSEQ multiplex PCR. Of 95,000 to 100,000 clones listed, approximately 76% were seen once; the top ten hold 6.5% to 9%. The specimen was PBMCs. These receptor sequences come from a man aged 40-55 years in good health and CMV-seropositive.

The chain has TRBV7-9 and TRBJ1-2; D possibly corresponds to TRBD1 (5 bases). V was shortened by 2 bases and J by 4 bases, with 11 bases between the two germline ends. The CDR3 runs 14 residues. Germline CDR1 and CDR2: SEHNR and FQNEAQ (reference sequence). In DNA form, the CDR3 reads TGTGCCAGCAGCTTAAGGGGTGACGGCTATGGCTACACCTTC. It specifies CASSLRGDGYGYTF.

The chain couples TRBV28 to TRBJ2-7; 8 bases are shared with TRBD2. The CDR3 loop spans 15 amino acids. The germline V gene has CDR1 MDHEN and CDR2 SYDVKM. The ends lost 5 bases at V and 0 bases at J; junction bases unmatched: 6. The CDR3 region is CASSLTGTSSYEQYF. The DNA of the CDR3 is TGTGCCAGCAGTCTCACCGGGACTAGCTCCTACGAGCAGTACTTC.

This clone was counted a single time. Other DNA sequences in this sample translate to the same CDR3. V gene TRBV19 combines with J gene TRBJ1-1; unclear D gene. The V end lost 9 bases, the J end lost 1 base, and 9 bases lay between the germline ends. CDR3 length: 12 amino acids. CDR1 LNHDA and CDR2 SQIVND come from the germline V gene (reference sequence). The CDR3 loop reads CASGRGNTEAFF. DNA for the CDR3: TGTGCCAGCGGACGGGGGAACACTGAAGCTTTCTTT.

This clone was seen only once. This chain links TRBV6-5 with TRBJ2-6; a possible D gene is TRBD1 (6 bases). Trimming removed 2 bases from V and 0 bases from J, with 8 bases in between. Germline loops: CDR1 MNHEY, CDR2 SVGAGI. The CDR3 has 16 amino acids. CDR3 coding DNA: TGTGCCAGCAGTTACCGGGACAACTCTGGGGCCAACGTCCTGACTTTC. It codes for CASSYRDNSGANVLTF.

This chain links TRBV11-1 with TRBJ1-1; D is ambiguous. CDR1 SGHAT and CDR2 FQDESV come from the germline V gene (reference sequence). The CDR3 loop spans 15 amino acids. Trimming cost V 1 base and J 7 bases, with 16 bases left between them. The DNA for the CDR3 is TGTGCCAGCAGCTTAGAGGCGGGTCTCGGAGGTGAAGCTTTCTTT. Translated, it gives CASSLEAGLGGEAFF.

This clone was observed once. V gene TRBV9 combines with J gene TRBJ1-2; D is undetermined. The germline V and J ends were trimmed by 3 bases and 1 base, with 10 bases remaining between them. There are 14 residues in the CDR3. Germline V gene sequence: CDR1 SGDLS, CDR2 YYNGEE. Here the CDR3 reads CASSDGGFNYGYTF. CDR3 DNA: TGTGCCAGCAGCGACGGAGGTTTTAACTATGGCTACACCTTC.

The rearrangement joins TRBV7-2 to TRBJ2-7; 10 bases are a match to TRBD2. This CDR3 contains 17 residues. Germline-derived CDR1 and CDR2 are SGHTA and FQGNSA. The V and J ends lost 1 base and 7 bases, in that order; junction bases with no gene match: 13. In nucleotides, the CDR3 is TGTGCCAGCAGCTTAGAAGGCGCGGCTAGCGGGAGAAATGAGCAGTACTTC. Its translation: CASSLEGAASGRNEQYF.

The rearrangement links TRBV5-4 to TRBJ2-5, with 16 bases identical to TRBD2. With the DNA end fitting TRBJ2-7 better, the J assignment may be wrong. There are 15 residues in the CDR3. CDR1 and CDR2 (germline): SGHNT, YYREEE (reference sequence). CDR3 amino acids: CASSEGLAGGYEQYF. As DNA, the CDR3 is TGTGCCAGCAGCGAGGGACTAGCGGGAGGGTACGAGCAGTACTTC.

The chain employs TRBV5-1 and TRBJ2-1, with TRBD1 matching 10 bases. This CDR3 contains 16 residues. Germline CDR1 reads SGHRS; CDR2 reads YFSETQ. V shed 2 bases and J 2 bases; nucleotides not matched to a gene: 4. DNA for the CDR3: TGCGCCAGCAGCTTAAGGACAGGGGGGACCTACAATGAGCAGTTCTTC. Its translation is CASSLRTGGTYNEQFF.

The chain is built from TRBV19 and TRBJ1-5, with 8 bases aligning to TRBD1. The CDR3 loop spans 15 amino acids. V lost 5 bases and J lost 3; bases outside the gene matches: 6. Germline CDR1 reads LNHDA; CDR2 reads SQIVND (reference sequence). The CDR3 here is CASSAQGANNQPQHF. The CDR3 DNA follows: TGTGCCAGTAGTGCCCAGGGGGCGAACAATCAGCCCCAGCATTTT.

V is TRBV29-1 and J is TRBJ2-5, with 9 bases identical to TRBD1. The V gene's germline CDR1 is SQVTM and CDR2 ANQGSEA. This CDR3 contains 14 residues. DNA for the CDR3: TGCAGTCTCTTACCGGGACAGGGTCAAGAGACCCAGTACTTC. It yields the protein CSLLPGQGQETQYF.

This CDR3 is CASSLEAGGSGYTF. In nucleotides, the CDR3 is TGTGCCAGCAGCTTAGAGGCAGGGGGCAGTGGCTACACCTTC. The chain recombines TRBV11-2 with TRBJ1-2; 8 bases agree with TRBD1. Losses at the gene ends were 0 bases for V and 7 bases for J; bases not matched to a gene: 4. The CDR3 contains 14 residues. Germline V CDR1 and CDR2: SGHAT, FQNNGV.

The chain has TRBV1 and TRBJ1-3; whether TRBD1, the table's D call, matches the DNA was not checked. TRBV1 constitutes a pseudogene. This CDR3 region has 19 residues. This chain's CDR3 is CTSSQGGWIAQGPGNTIYF. The CDR3 nucleotides read TGCACCAGCAGCCAAGGGGGGTGGATAGCACAGGGGCCTGGAAACACCATATATTTT.

The rearrangement joins TRBV20-1 to TRBJ2-3; D not certain. The germline V gene has CDR1 DFQATT and CDR2 SNEGSKA (reference sequence). V lost 6 bases to trimming and J lost 10 bases, with 14 bases between them. The CDR3 length is 11 residues. The CDR3 sequence: CSASSLLAQYF. The CDR3 DNA reads TGCAGTGCCTCGTCCCTTCTAGCGCAGTATTTT.

V and J are TRBV7-2 and TRBJ2-3; D call uncertain. CDR3 length equals 13 residues. V was clipped by 4 bases and J by 0 bases, with 5 bases between them. CDR1 is SGHTA, CDR2 FQGNSA, per germline. The CDR3, as DNA: TGTGCCAGCAGCTGGGCAAGCACAGATACGCAGTATTTT. Protein product: CASSWASTDTQYF.

This clone turned up a few times. The gene calls are TRBV18 and TRBJ1-2, with D unclear. In germline, CDR1 is KGHSH, CDR2 LQKENI. The V gene lost 0 bases and the J gene lost 0 bases, with 8 bases spanning the gap. There are 15 residues in the CDR3. The CDR3 nucleotides read TGTGCCAGCTCACCACCTTCCGTTTCTAACTATGGCTACACCTTC. The encoded protein is CASSPPSVSNYGYTF.

J is TRBJ2-3 and V is TRBV25-1; no firm D call. Per germline, CDR1 MGHDK and CDR2 SYGVNS. This CDR3 has 14 amino acids. V lost 3 bases, J lost 2 bases, and 9 bases lay in between. The CDR3 bases are TGTGCCAGCAGTGAGAGTGCGGACACAGATACGCAGTATTTT. Its protein product is CASSESADTDTQYF. Full variable domain (missing parts from reference TRBV25-1 and TRBJ2-3): EADIYQTPRYLVIGTGKKITLECSQTMGHDKMYWYQQDPGMELHLIHYSYGVNSTEKGDLSSESTVSRIRTEHFPLTLESARPSHTSQYLCASSESADTDTQYFGPGTRLTVL.

The V call is TRBV13, the J call TRBJ2-5, with unresolved D. Germline V gives CDR1 PRHDT, CDR2 FYEKMQ (reference sequence). V lost 0 bases, J lost 1 base, and 3 bases lay in between. This CDR3 has 13 amino acids. CDR3 sequence (DNA): TGTGCCAGCAGCTTAGGTCTCCAAGAGACCCAGTACTTC. This sequence encodes CASSLGLQETQYF.

The chain links TRBV5-6 to TRBJ2-7; a possible D gene is TRBD2 (6 bases). This CDR3 spans 18 amino acids. Trimming removed 0 bases at V and 2 bases at J, with 21 bases between. Germline loops: CDR1 SGHDT, CDR2 YYEEEE. The CDR3 DNA follows: TGTGCCAGCAGCTTGGGCCGGATGGGAGGCGCCTACCCCTACGAGCAGTACTTC. As protein: CASSLGRMGGAYPYEQYF.

The chain has TRBV4-3 and TRBJ2-2, with a possible D match to TRBD2 (6 bases). Per the germline V gene, CDR1 is LGHNA and CDR2 is YSLEER. The CDR3 extends over 15 amino acids. V was clipped by 3 bases and J by 6 bases, with 14 bases between them. The CDR3 sequence is CASSHGDSESGELFF. The CDR3 coding sequence is TGCGCCAGCAGCCATGGGGACTCAGAATCCGGGGAGCTGTTTTTT.

V and J are TRBV11-2 and TRBJ1-6, with TRBD1 identical over 7 bases. Germline CDR1 reads SGHAT; CDR2 reads FQNNGV. Trimming removed 1 base from V and 5 bases from J; junction bases left unmatched: 2. The CDR3 is 15 residues long. DNA of the CDR3: TGTGCCAGCAGCTTAGGAACAGGGGATAATTCACCCCTCCACTTT. Residues: CASSLGTGDNSPLHF.

This sequence joins TRBV27 and TRBJ2-1; D is perhaps TRBD2 (5 bases). The germline CDR1 and CDR2 sequences are MNHEY and SMNVEV (reference sequence). This CDR3 has 15 amino acids. Trimming stripped 2 bases from V and 3 bases from J, with 11 bases between. CDR3 nucleotides: TGTGCCAGCAGTTTAGAGCGAGGGCTCTACAATGAGCAGTTCTTC. It specifies CASSLERGLYNEQFF.

The V and J genes are TRBV11-2 and TRBJ1-2; D possibly corresponds to TRBD1 (5 bases). The CDR3 has 12 residues. Germline V gene lookup returns CDR1 SGHAT and CDR2 FQNNGV. V lost 0 bases, J lost 6 bases, and 5 bases lay in between. The CDR3 DNA sequence: TGTGCCAGCAGCTTAGAAGGGGATGGCTACACCTTC. Translating gives CASSLEGDGYTF.

The V gene is TRBV18, the J gene TRBJ2-5; TRBD2 aligns across 8 bases. V dropped 4 bases and J dropped 2; count of bases not matched to a gene: 9. Germline values: CDR1 KGHSH, CDR2 LQKENI. This CDR3 is 16 amino acids long. The CDR3 protein is CASSLIAGHQQETQYF. In DNA, the CDR3 is TGTGCCAGCTCACTTATAGCGGGGCACCAACAAGAGACCCAGTACTTC. Variable domain in full (rest from reference TRBV18 and TRBJ2-5): NAGVMQNPRHLVRRRGQEARLRCSPMKGHSHVYWYRQLPEEGLKFMVYLQKENIIDESGMPKERFSAEFPKEGPSILRIQQVVRGDSAAYFCASSLIAGHQQETQYFGPGTRLLVL.

The chain has TRBV19 and TRBJ1-4; 7 positions match TRBD1. Trimming removed 8 bases from V and 0 bases from J; junction bases left unmatched: 3. CDR1 and CDR2 from the germline V gene are LNHDA and SQIVND (reference sequence). The CDR3 is 14 residues long. The DNA for the CDR3 is TGTGCCAGTGCCGACAGGGCAACTAATGAAAAACTGTTTTTT. Translating gives CASADRATNEKLFF.

The chain has TRBV5-4 and TRBJ2-4; 7 bases are shared with TRBD1. Germline CDR1 reads SGHNT; CDR2 reads YYREEE (reference sequence). J lost 2 bases, V lost 4 bases, and 6 bases had no gene match. The CDR3 sequence is 15 residues long. CDR3 nucleotides: TGTGCCAGCAGCCCGACAGGGACGTCCAAAAACATTCAGTACTTC. Translating it yields CASSPTGTSKNIQYF.

The V and J genes are TRBV2 and TRBJ2-7; D gene unclear. Deletions cut 6 bases from V and 3 bases from J, with 6 bases between. The CDR3 length is 11 residues. Germline lookup yields CDR1 SNHLY and CDR2 FYNNEI. CDR3 region: CASSPLYEQYF. In DNA, the CDR3 is TGTGCCAGCAGCCCTCTCTACGAGCAGTACTTC.

V and J are TRBV28 and TRBJ2-7, with 7 nucleotides matching TRBD1. The CDR3 totals 15 residues. Germline loops: CDR1 MDHEN, CDR2 SYDVKM. After removal of 4 bases from V and 0 bases from J, the junction contained 6 bases not matched to a gene. The CDR3 protein is CASSSTGSSSYEQYF. In DNA form, the CDR3 reads TGTGCCAGCAGTTCGACAGGGAGTAGCTCCTACGAGCAGTACTTC.